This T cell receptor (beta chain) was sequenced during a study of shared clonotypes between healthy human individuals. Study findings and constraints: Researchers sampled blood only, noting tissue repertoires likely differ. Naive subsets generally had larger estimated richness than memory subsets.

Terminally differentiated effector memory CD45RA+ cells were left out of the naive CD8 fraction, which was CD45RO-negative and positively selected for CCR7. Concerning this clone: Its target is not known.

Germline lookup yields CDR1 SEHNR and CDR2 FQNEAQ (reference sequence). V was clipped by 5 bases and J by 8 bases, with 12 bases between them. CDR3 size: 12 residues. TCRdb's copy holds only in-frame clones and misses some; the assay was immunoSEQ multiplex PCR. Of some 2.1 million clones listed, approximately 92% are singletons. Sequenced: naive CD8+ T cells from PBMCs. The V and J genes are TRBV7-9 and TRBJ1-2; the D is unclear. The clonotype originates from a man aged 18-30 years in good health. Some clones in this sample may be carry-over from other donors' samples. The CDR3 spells CASSPDYSGYTF. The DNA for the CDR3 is TGTGCCAGCAGCCCGGATTACTCCGGCTACACCTTC.